The entry that follows covers one T cell receptor beta chain sequence. Its antigen is unknown. The data derive from a study of cytomegalovirus exposure and HLA in healthy donors. Overall study results and limits: First-cohort TCR clusters were later found to tend to co-occur in the roughly 130 validation repertoires.

This CDR3 has 14 residues. Germline CDR1 reads SGHAT; CDR2 reads FQDESV (reference sequence). V shed 4 bases and J 0 bases; nucleotides not matched to a gene: 3. Sequencing used immunoSEQ multiplex PCR; TCRdb keeps in-frame clones, though not all of them. The sample lists around 200,000 clones, about 81% occurring once. The clonotype was recovered from a woman aged 25 to 39 in good health and CMV-seronegative. V is TRBV11-1 and J is TRBJ2-7; 7 nucleotides align to TRBD1. Sample: PBMCs. This CDR3 is CASSSGTDSYEQYF. The DNA for the CDR3 is TGTGCCAGCAGCTCCGGGACAGACTCCTACGAGCAGTACTTC.